This T cell receptor (beta chain) appears in the sequencing data of a study of blood T cell repertoires in COVID-19. Study as a whole: Acute and convalescent COVID-19 specimens originated in the United States, Italy and Spain.

Sequenced by immunoSEQ multiplex PCR; TCRdb stores in-frame clones only, minus some. The repertoire includes 270,000 or so clones, 75% to 90% of them detected once, and approximately 4.6% sits in the top ten. V shed 4 bases, J shed 3 bases, and the junction held 3 bases outside the gene matches. Per germline, CDR1 SGHKS and CDR2 YYEKEE (reference sequence). The CDR3 contains 14 residues. The rearrangement links TRBV5-5 to TRBJ2-3; 9 nucleotides match TRBD1. The sequencing sample was made of peripheral blood. The TCR was taken from a woman in her 40s who had recovered from COVID-19. As DNA, the CDR3 is TGTGCCAGCAGCCGGGACAGGGTGACAGATACGCAGTATTTT. It specifies CASSRDRVTDTQYF.